These 17 T cell receptor beta chains came from one sample sequenced in a study of cytomegalovirus exposure and HLA in healthy donors. Assay: immunoSEQ multiplex PCR; the TCRdb copy retains only in-frame clones and omits some. The profile covers 200,000 to 250,000 clones, with roughly 80% appearing a single time and roughly 5.4% taken by the ten largest. Sequencing used PBMCs. These TCRs come from a woman aged 18-35 years in good health and CMV-seronegative.

The chain has TRBV10-3 and TRBJ1-6; 8 positions match TRBD1. CDR3 length equals 13 residues. The V gene's germline CDR1 is ENHRY and CDR2 SYGVKD. Unmatched junction bases numbered 3, after V lost 6 bases and J lost 8 bases. The CDR3 protein is CAIRTGVDSPLHF. The CDR3 coding sequence is TGTGCCATCAGGACAGGGGTGGATTCACCCCTCCACTTT.

V and J are TRBV9 and TRBJ2-2; perhaps TRBD2 as D (7 bases). Trimming took off 0 bases at V and 2 bases at J, with 11 bases between the two ends. Germline V CDR1 and CDR2: SGDLS, YYNGEE. This CDR3 has 16 residues. CDR3 residues: CASSVGRGANTGELFF. The CDR3 coding sequence is TGTGCCAGCAGCGTAGGCCGGGGGGCTAACACCGGGGAGCTGTTTTTT.

This rearrangement joins TRBV7-3 to TRBJ2-2, with 10 positions matching TRBD2. Germline V gene lookup returns CDR1 SGHTA and CDR2 FQGTGA. V shed 2 bases, J shed 5 bases, and the junction held 5 bases outside the gene matches. The CDR3 has 16 residues. DNA of the CDR3: TGTGCCAGCAGCTTACTGGGACTAGCGTCGACCGGGGAGCTGTTTTTT. It encodes CASSLLGLASTGELFF.

The chain is built from TRBV28 and TRBJ2-4; 9 bases agree with TRBD2. Germline V gene data show CDR1 as MDHEN and CDR2 as SYDVKM. The CDR3 covers 15 residues. With 5 bases clipped from V and 5 bases from J, the junction kept 7 bases outside the gene matches. In nucleotides, the CDR3 is TGTGCCAGCAGTCGCGGGAGGGCCAGGGAAAACATTCAGTACTTC. Amino acid sequence: CASSRGRARENIQYF.

The V gene is TRBV7-9, the J gene TRBJ2-7; perhaps D is TRBD1 or TRBD2 (6 bases each). Germline V CDR1 and CDR2: SEHNR, FQNEAQ (reference sequence). CDR3 length: 12 residues. The CDR3 bases are TGTGCCAGCAGCGTTACCGGGGGCCCATTTCATGTC. Amino acids: CASSVTGGPFHV.

The chain joins TRBV6-4 to TRBJ2-3; 7 bases fit TRBD1. V was clipped by 10 bases and J by 2 bases; unmatched bases: 12. The CDR3 has 15 residues. Germline loops: CDR1 MRHNA, CDR2 SNTAGT. The DNA of the CDR3 is TGTGCCACTGCCGACAGGGCTGGGGTCACAGATACGCAGTATTTT. This codes for CATADRAGVTDTQYF.

This clone was detected once. The identical CDR3 is also encoded by other nucleotide sequences in the sample. The chain recombines TRBV30 with TRBJ2-3, with 9 positions matching TRBD1. CDR1 GTSNPN and CDR2 SVGIG come from the germline V gene (reference sequence). With 2 bases clipped from V and 2 bases from J, the junction kept 5 bases outside the gene matches. The CDR3 is 15 residues long. In nucleotides, the CDR3 is TGTGCCTGGAGTTTGGGGACAGGGTCCACAGATACGCAGTATTTT. It specifies CAWSLGTGSTDTQYF. Using reference TRBV30 and TRBJ2-3 for the parts outside the CDR3, the full variable domain is SQTIHQWPATLVQPVGSPLSLECTVEGTSNPNLYWYRQAAGRGLQLLFYSVGIGQISSEVPQNLSASRPQDRQFILSSKKLLLSDSGFYLCAWSLGTGSTDTQYFGPGTRLTVL.

CDR3 nucleotides: TGTGCCAGCAGCCGGACTGAAACAGATACGCAGTATTTT. This encodes CASSRTETDTQYF. V gene TRBV6-5 combines with J gene TRBJ2-3; the D gene is possibly TRBD2 (5 bases). Germline V gene data show CDR1 as MNHEY and CDR2 as SVGAGI. The CDR3 is made up of 13 amino acids. With 6 bases removed from V and 3 bases from J, the gap between germline ends came to 10 bases.

CDR3 loop: CAWTISRGMETQYF. Written as DNA, the CDR3 is TGTGCCTGGACCATCTCCCGGGGGATGGAGACCCAGTACTTC. The chain uses TRBV30 and TRBJ2-5, with a tentative D call TRBD2 (6 bases). Trimming pared 4 bases from V and 5 bases from J, leaving 17 bases between. There are 14 residues in the CDR3. Germline V gene data show CDR1 as GTSNPN and CDR2 as SVGIG (reference sequence).

The J gene is TRBJ2-1, the V gene TRBV2; 11 bases align to TRBD2. The CDR3 totals 16 residues. The ends lost 4 bases at V and 1 base at J; junction bases unmatched: 3. From germline, CDR1 is SNHLY and CDR2 FYNNEI. CDR3 DNA: TGTGCCAGCAGTGGAACTAGCGGGAGATCCTACAATGAGCAGTTCTTC. This translates into CASSGTSGRSYNEQFF.

This rearrangement joins TRBV10-1 to TRBJ2-7, with a possible D match to TRBD2 (6 bases). Trimming removed 4 bases at V and 7 bases at J, with 17 bases between. The CDR3 is 14 amino acids. Germline V gene sequence: CDR1 WNHNN, CDR2 SYGVQD (reference sequence). The CDR3 protein is CASSVGGPLKEQYF. The CDR3, as DNA: TGCGCCAGCAGTGTCGGGGGTCCCTTAAAAGAGCAGTACTTC.

The rearrangement uses TRBV15 and TRBJ1-5; D perhaps matches TRBD1 (5 bases). CDR1 is LNHNV, CDR2 YYDKDF, per germline (reference sequence). The CDR3 has 13 amino acids. The V and J ends lost 8 bases and 4 bases respectively, with 12 bases between them. CDR3 bases: TGTGCCACCTCGGGGCAGGGTAATCAGCCCCAGCATTTT. This gives the protein CATSGQGNQPQHF.

This chain connects TRBV4-1 to TRBJ1-2; 7 bases map to TRBD1. J was trimmed by 4 bases and V by 6 bases; bases with no gene match: 5. This CDR3 has 13 residues. In germline, CDR1 is MGHRA, CDR2 YSYEKL. The DNA for the CDR3 is TGCGCCAGCAGACAGACAGGGATCTATGGCTACACCTTC. Protein product: CASRQTGIYGYTF.

The J gene is TRBJ1-1, the V gene TRBV30; maybe TRBD1 (5 bases). V shed 3 bases and J shed 1 base, with 9 bases lying between them. The germline V gene has CDR1 GTSNPN and CDR2 SVGIG (reference sequence). The CDR3 length is 13 residues. The CDR3 region is CAWSHRRNTEAFF. As DNA, the CDR3 is TGTGCCTGGAGCCACAGGAGGAACACTGAAGCTTTCTTT.

This clone has just a few counts. CDR3 sequence: CASSEPGHEQYF. The CDR3 DNA reads TGTGCCAGCTCGGAACCGGGGCACGAGCAGTACTTC. J is TRBJ2-7 and V is TRBV18; perhaps D is TRBD1 or TRBD2 (5 bases each). CDR3 length: 12 residues. V was trimmed by 6 bases and J by 5 bases, leaving 11 bases between them. The germline V gene has CDR1 KGHSH and CDR2 LQKENI. The variable domain in full, with the rest retrieved from reference TRBV18 and TRBJ2-7, is NAGVMQNPRHLVRRRGQEARLRCSPMKGHSHVYWYRQLPEEGLKFMVYLQKENIIDESGMPKERFSAEFPKEGPSILRIQQVVRGDSAAYFCASSEPGHEQYFGPGTRLTVT.

This clone was observed once. The rearrangement joins TRBV6-5 to TRBJ1-5; 8 bases align to TRBD1. The CDR3 extends over 14 amino acids. Germline V gives CDR1 MNHEY, CDR2 SVGAGI. V lost 4 bases, J lost 6 bases, and 5 bases stayed unmatched. The CDR3 coding sequence is TGTGCCAGCAGTTCCCGCGACAGGGGTCAGCCCCAGCATTTT. Translated: CASSSRDRGQPQHF.

The V call is TRBV28, the J call TRBJ2-1, with 11 positions matching TRBD2. The length of the CDR3 is 14 residues. CDR1 and CDR2 (germline): MDHEN, SYDVKM. V shed 6 bases and J 9 bases; nucleotides not matched to a gene: 7. The CDR3: CASRGTSGPPEQFF. Here the CDR3 DNA reads TGTGCCAGCAGGGGGACTAGCGGTCCTCCTGAGCAGTTCTTC.